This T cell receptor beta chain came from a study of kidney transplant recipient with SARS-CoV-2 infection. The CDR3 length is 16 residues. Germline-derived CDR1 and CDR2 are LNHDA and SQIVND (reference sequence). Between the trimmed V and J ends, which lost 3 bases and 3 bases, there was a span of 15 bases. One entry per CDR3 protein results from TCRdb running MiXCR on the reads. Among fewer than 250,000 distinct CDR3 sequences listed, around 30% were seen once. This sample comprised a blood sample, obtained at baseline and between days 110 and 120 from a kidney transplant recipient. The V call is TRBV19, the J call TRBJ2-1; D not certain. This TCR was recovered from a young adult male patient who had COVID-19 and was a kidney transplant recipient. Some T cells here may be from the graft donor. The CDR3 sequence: CASSIPLGSSYNEQFF. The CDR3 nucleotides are TGTGCCAGTAGTATCCCTCTTGGGTCCAGCTACAATGAGCAGTTCTTC.